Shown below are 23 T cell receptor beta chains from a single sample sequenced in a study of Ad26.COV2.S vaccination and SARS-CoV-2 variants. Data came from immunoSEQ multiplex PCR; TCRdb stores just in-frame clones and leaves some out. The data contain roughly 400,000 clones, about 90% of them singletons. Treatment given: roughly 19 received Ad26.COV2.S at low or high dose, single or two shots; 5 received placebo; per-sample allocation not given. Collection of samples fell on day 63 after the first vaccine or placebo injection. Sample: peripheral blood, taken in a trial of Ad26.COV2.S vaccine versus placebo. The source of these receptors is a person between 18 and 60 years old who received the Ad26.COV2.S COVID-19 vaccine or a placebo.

In nucleotides, the CDR3 is TGTGCCAGCAGTTCCCGGATGGGCGAGTTGGAAAAACTGTTTTTT. Protein: CASSSRMGELEKLFF. This chain joins TRBV28 and TRBJ1-4, with unresolved D. The CDR3 covers 15 residues. Trimming took off 4 bases at V and 8 bases at J, with 17 bases between the two ends. Germline V gives CDR1 MDHEN, CDR2 SYDVKM.

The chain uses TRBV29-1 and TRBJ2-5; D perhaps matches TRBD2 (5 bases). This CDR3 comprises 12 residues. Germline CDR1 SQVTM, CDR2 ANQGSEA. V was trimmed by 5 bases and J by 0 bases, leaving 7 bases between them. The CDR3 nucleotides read TGCAGCGTTTCGGGGTACCAAGAGACCCAGTACTTC. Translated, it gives CSVSGYQETQYF.

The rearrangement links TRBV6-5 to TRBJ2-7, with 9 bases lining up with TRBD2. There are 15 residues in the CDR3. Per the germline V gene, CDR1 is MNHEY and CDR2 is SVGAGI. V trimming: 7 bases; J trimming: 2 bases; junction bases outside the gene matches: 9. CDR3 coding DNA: TGTGCCAGCACAAGATCGGGACTAGCAGCCTACGAGCAGTACTTC. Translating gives CASTRSGLAAYEQYF.

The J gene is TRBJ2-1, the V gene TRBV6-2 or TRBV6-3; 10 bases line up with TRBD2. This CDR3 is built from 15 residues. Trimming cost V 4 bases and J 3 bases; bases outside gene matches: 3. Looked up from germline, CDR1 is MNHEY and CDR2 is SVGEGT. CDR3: CASSSSGGNYNEQFF. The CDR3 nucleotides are TGTGCCAGCAGTTCTAGCGGGGGAAACTACAATGAGCAGTTCTTC.

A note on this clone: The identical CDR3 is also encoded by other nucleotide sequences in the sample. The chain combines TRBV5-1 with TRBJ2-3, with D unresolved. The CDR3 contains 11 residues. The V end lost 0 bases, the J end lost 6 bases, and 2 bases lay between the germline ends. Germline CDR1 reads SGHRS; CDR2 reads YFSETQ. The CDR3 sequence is CASSLADTQYF. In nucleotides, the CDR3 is TGCGCCAGCAGCTTGGCCGATACGCAGTATTTT.

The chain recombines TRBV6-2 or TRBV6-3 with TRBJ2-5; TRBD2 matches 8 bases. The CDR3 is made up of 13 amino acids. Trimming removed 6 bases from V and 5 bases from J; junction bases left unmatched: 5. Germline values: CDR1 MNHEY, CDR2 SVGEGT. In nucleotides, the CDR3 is TGTGCCAGCAGCGGGACTAGGTTGGAGACCCAGTACTTC. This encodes CASSGTRLETQYF.

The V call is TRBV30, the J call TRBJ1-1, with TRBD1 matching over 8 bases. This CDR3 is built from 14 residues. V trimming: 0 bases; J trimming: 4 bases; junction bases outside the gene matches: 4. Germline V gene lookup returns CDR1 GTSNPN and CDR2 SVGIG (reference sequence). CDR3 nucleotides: TGTGCCTGGAGTGTACAGGGGGGGACCACTGAAGCTTTCTTT. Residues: CAWSVQGGTTEAFF.

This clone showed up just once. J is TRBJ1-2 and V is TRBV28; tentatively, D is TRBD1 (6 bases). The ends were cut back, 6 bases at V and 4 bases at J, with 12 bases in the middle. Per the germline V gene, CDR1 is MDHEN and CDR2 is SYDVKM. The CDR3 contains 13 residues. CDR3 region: CASRETGFYGYTF. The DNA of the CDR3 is TGTGCCAGCAGGGAAACAGGGTTCTATGGCTACACCTTC.

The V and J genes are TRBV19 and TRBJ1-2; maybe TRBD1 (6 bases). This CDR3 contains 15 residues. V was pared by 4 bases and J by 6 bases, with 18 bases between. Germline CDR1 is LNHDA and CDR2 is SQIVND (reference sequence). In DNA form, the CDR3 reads TGTGCCAGTAGTAGGGGAGGGGGTCAAACCGATGGCTACACCTTC. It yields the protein CASSRGGGQTDGYTF.

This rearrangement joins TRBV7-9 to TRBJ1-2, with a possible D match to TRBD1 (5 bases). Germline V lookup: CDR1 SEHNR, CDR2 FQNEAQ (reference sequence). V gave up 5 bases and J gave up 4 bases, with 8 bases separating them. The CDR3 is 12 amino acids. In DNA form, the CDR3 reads TGTGCCAGCAGCGGGGGTTTCTATGGCTACACCTTC. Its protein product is CASSGGFYGYTF.

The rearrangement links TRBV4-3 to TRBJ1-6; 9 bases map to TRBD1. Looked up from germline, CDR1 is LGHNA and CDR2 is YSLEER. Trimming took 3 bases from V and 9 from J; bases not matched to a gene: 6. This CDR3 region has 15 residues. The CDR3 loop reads CASSQVDRGVSPLHF. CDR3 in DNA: TGCGCCAGCAGCCAGGTGGACAGGGGTGTTTCACCCCTCCACTTT.

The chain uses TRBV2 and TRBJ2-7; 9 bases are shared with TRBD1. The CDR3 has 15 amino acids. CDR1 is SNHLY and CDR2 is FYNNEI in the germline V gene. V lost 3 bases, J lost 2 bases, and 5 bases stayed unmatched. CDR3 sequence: CASSERTGEAYEQYF. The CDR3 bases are TGTGCCAGCAGTGAGCGGACAGGGGAGGCCTACGAGCAGTACTTC.

The CDR3 region is CASSLENGQPQHF. CDR3 nucleotide sequence: TGTGCCAGCAGCTTGGAGAACGGTCAGCCCCAGCATTTT. The chain uses TRBV5-6 and TRBJ1-5; unclear D gene. Germline-derived CDR1 and CDR2 are SGHDT and YYEEEE. The CDR3 is made up of 13 amino acids. The V and J ends lost 0 bases and 6 bases respectively, with 7 bases between them.

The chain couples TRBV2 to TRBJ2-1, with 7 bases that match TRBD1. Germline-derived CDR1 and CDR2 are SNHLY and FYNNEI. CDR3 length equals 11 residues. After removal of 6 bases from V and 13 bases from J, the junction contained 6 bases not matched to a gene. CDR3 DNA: TGTGCCAGCAGAAACAGGGGTCACCAGTTCTTC. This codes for CASRNRGHQFF.

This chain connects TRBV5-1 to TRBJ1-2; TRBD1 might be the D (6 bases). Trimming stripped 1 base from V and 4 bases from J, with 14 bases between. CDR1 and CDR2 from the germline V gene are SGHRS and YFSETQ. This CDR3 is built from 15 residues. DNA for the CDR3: TGCGCCAGCAGCTTGTCGCAGGGGCACAGCTATGGCTACACCTTC. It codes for CASSLSQGHSYGYTF. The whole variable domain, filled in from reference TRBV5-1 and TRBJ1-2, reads KAGVTQTPRYLIKTRGQQVTLSCSPISGHRSVSWYQQTPGQGLQFLFEYFSETQRNKGNFPGRFSGRQFSNSRSEMNVSTLELGDSALYLCASSLSQGHSYGYTFGSGTRLTVV.

The DNA for the CDR3 is TGTGCCAGCAGTTTGGGACAGGGGTATAACACTGAAGCTTTCTTT. Translated: CASSLGQGYNTEAFF. The genes are TRBV27 and TRBJ1-1; 10 bases map to TRBD1. Germline V gene sequence: CDR1 MNHEY, CDR2 SMNVEV (reference sequence). J was trimmed by 2 bases and V by 3 bases; bases with no gene match: 3. The CDR3 totals 15 residues.

The CDR3 sequence: CASSQYGAKNIQYF. In DNA, the CDR3 is TGTGCCAGCAGCCAATACGGAGCCAAAAACATTCAGTACTTC. The V call is TRBV14, the J call TRBJ2-4; D not resolved. V lost 2 bases and J 0 bases, leaving 5 bases between the germline ends. This CDR3 has 14 amino acids. CDR1 and CDR2 from the germline V gene are SGHDN and FVKESK.

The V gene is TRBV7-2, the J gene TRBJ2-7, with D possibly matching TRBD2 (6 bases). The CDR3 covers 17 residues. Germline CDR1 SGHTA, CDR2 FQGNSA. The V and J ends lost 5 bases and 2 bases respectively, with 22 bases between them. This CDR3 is CASSPASGLKRTYEQYF. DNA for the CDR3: TGTGCCAGCAGCCCCGCAAGCGGACTAAAGAGAACCTACGAGCAGTACTTC.

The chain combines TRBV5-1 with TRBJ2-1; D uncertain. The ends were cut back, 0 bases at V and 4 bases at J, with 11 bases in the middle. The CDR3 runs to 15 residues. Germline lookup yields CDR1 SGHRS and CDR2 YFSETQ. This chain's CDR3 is CASSLVRSDYNEQFF. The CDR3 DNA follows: TGCGCCAGCAGCTTGGTAAGGTCTGATTACAATGAGCAGTTCTTC.

CDR3 DNA sequence: TGTGCCAGCAGTTTGGAGGGGGCGCGAACGGCCCAGTACTTC. It specifies CASSLEGARTAQYF. The J gene is TRBJ2-5, the V gene TRBV28, with D possibly matching TRBD1 (7 bases). The V gene's germline CDR1 is MDHEN and CDR2 SYDVKM. The V and J ends lost 3 bases and 9 bases respectively, with 17 bases between them. The CDR3 has 14 amino acids.

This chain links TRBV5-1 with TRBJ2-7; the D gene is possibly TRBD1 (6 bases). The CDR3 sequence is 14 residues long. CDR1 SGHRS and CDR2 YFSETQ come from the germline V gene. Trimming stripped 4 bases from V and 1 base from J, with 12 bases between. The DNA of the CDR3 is TGCGCCAGCAGCCGAGGACAGCCTTCCTACGAGCAGTACTTC. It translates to CASSRGQPSYEQYF.

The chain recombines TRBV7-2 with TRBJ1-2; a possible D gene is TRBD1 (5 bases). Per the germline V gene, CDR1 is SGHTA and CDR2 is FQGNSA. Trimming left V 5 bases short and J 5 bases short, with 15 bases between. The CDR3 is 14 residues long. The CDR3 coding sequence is TGTGCCAGCAGCGCCCCCGGGACTGAGTATGGCTACACCTTC. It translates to CASSAPGTEYGYTF.

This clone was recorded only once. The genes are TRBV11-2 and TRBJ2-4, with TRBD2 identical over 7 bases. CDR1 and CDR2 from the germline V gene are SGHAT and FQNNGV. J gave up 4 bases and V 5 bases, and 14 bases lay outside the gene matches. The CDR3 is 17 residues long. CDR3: CASSQGLGGGEKNIQYF. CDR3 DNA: TGTGCCAGCAGCCAAGGCCTTGGGGGGGGTGAGAAAAACATTCAGTACTTC.